A single sample gave rise to the 18 T cell receptor beta chains below, sequenced in a study of blood T cell repertoires in COVID-19. Sequencing used immunoSEQ multiplex PCR; TCRdb keeps in-frame clones, though not all of them. Found here are about 230,000 clones, 75% to 85% of them singletons; the top ten hold less than 7.5%. The specimen sequenced was peripheral blood. These receptors were obtained from a woman in her 50s with acute or convalescent COVID-19.

The chain links TRBV4-1 to TRBJ1-5, with D possibly matching TRBD1 (5 bases). CDR1 is MGHRA and CDR2 is YSYEKL in the germline V gene. V shed 0 bases and J shed 2 bases, with 8 bases lying between them. The CDR3 length is 15 residues. This CDR3 is CASSQDGGGNQPQHF. The CDR3 bases are TGCGCCAGCAGCCAAGACGGGGGGGGCAATCAGCCCCAGCATTTT.

The chain is built from TRBV6-2 or TRBV6-3 and TRBJ2-3; 8 positions match TRBD2. This CDR3 is 17 amino acids long. Germline CDR1 and CDR2: MNHEY and SVGEGT. The ends lost 3 bases at V and 5 bases at J; junction bases unmatched: 13. CDR3 DNA: TGTGCCAGCAGTTATTTCTCGGCGGGACTAGTCGAAGATACGCAGTATTTT. This sequence encodes CASSYFSAGLVEDTQYF.

The chain recombines TRBV6-1 with TRBJ2-7, with D maybe TRBD2 (5 bases). This CDR3 contains 15 residues. Germline V gene data show CDR1 as MNHNS and CDR2 as SASEGT. V lost 0 bases to trimming and J lost 2 bases, with 11 bases between them. The CDR3 protein is CASSEAWSGTYEQYF. The CDR3 bases are TGTGCCAGCAGTGAAGCGTGGAGCGGAACCTACGAGCAGTACTTC.

The rearrangement uses TRBV29-1 and TRBJ1-3, with D hard to call. CDR1 is SQVTM and CDR2 is ANQGSEA in the germline V gene. CDR3 length: 12 amino acids. Trimming pared 6 bases from V and 0 bases from J, leaving 6 bases between. For the CDR3, the DNA is TGCAGCGTAACTTCCTCTGGAAACACCATATATTTT. Translation gives CSVTSSGNTIYF.

This clone came up once. The rearrangement links TRBV4-2 to TRBJ2-7; D call uncertain. CDR1 is LGHNA, CDR2 YNFKEQ, per germline. This CDR3 is 12 amino acids long. With 4 bases removed from V and 3 bases from J, the gap between germline ends came to 7 bases. CDR3 bases: TGTGCCAGCAGCCGAGGAGACTACGAGCAGTACTTC. It specifies CASSRGDYEQYF.

The V and J genes are TRBV28 and TRBJ2-7; D is unclear. This CDR3 has 11 amino acids. Germline CDR1 reads MDHEN; CDR2 reads SYDVKM. V shed 7 bases and J shed 7 bases, with 11 bases lying between them. The CDR3 region is CASKIYEEQYF. CDR3 DNA: TGTGCCAGCAAGATTTATGAGGAGCAGTACTTC.

The rearrangement links TRBV15 to TRBJ2-1, with D possibly matching TRBD1 (5 bases). The ends were cut back, 0 bases at V and 9 bases at J, with 15 bases in the middle. This CDR3 is 15 amino acids long. Looked up from germline, CDR1 is LNHNV and CDR2 is YYDKDF (reference sequence). DNA for the CDR3: TGTGCCACCAGCAGAGAGGCAGGTCCCACAGGTGAGCAGTTCTTC. As protein: CATSREAGPTGEQFF. Complete variable domain (other parts from reference TRBV15 and TRBJ2-1): DAMVIQNPRYQVTQFGKPVTLSCSQTLNHNVMYWYQQKSSQAPKLLFHYYDKDFNNEADTPDNFQSRRPNTSFCFLDIRSPGLGDTAMYLCATSREAGPTGEQFFGPGTRLTVL.

The chain recombines TRBV7-2 with TRBJ1-1, with unresolved D. The CDR3 runs 13 residues. V was trimmed by 3 bases and J by 3 bases, leaving 8 bases between them. Germline values: CDR1 SGHTA, CDR2 FQGNSA. CDR3 in amino acids: CASSFTEDTEAFF. CDR3 DNA: TGTGCCAGCAGCTTTACGGAGGACACTGAAGCTTTCTTT.

CDR3: CASGETGRTEAFF. Here the CDR3 DNA reads TGTGCCAGCGGGGAGACAGGGAGGACTGAAGCTTTCTTT. The chain has TRBV6-5 and TRBJ1-1; 7 positions agree with TRBD1. The CDR3 has 13 amino acids. The ends lost 8 bases at V and 5 bases at J; junction bases unmatched: 8. CDR1 and CDR2 (germline): MNHEY, SVGAGI.

This chain connects TRBV7-2 to TRBJ2-3; 8 nucleotides match TRBD2. The V and J ends lost 5 bases and 3 bases, in that order; junction bases with no gene match: 16. There are 18 residues in the CDR3. Germline V gene lookup returns CDR1 SGHTA and CDR2 FQGNSA. Here the CDR3 reads CASSRLGKTSVSTDTQYF. Written as DNA, the CDR3 is TGTGCCAGCAGCCGCCTGGGAAAGACTAGCGTTAGTACAGATACGCAGTATTTT.

The chain recombines TRBV4-1 with TRBJ1-2; no reliable D call. Germline loops: CDR1 MGHRA, CDR2 YSYEKL. The V gene lost 6 bases and the J gene lost 8 bases, with 10 bases spanning the gap. The CDR3 length is 11 residues. The CDR3 DNA sequence: TGCGCCAGCAGGGGCCAAGGCGGCTACACCTTC. This translates into CASRGQGGYTF.

The chain employs TRBV9 and TRBJ2-1, with 8 bases lining up with TRBD2. The V gene end was trimmed by 1 base and the J gene end by 1 base; junction bases not matched to a gene: 4. From germline, CDR1 is SGDLS and CDR2 YYNGEE. The CDR3 extends over 16 amino acids. This CDR3 reads CASSVLSGGSYNEQFF. CDR3 DNA sequence: TGTGCCAGCAGCGTACTAAGCGGGGGTTCCTACAATGAGCAGTTCTTC.

The chain is built from TRBV19 and TRBJ2-1; a possible D gene is TRBD2 (6 bases). The CDR3 spans 18 residues. V was trimmed by 1 base and J by 6 bases, leaving 22 bases between them. Looked up from germline, CDR1 is LNHDA and CDR2 is SQIVND (reference sequence). Here the CDR3 DNA reads TGTGCCAGTAGTATAGGAGGCCTAGCGTCGGTCTCTTTCAATGAGCAGTTCTTC. It yields the protein CASSIGGLASVSFNEQFF.

V and J are TRBV11-3 and TRBJ2-1; TRBD2 agrees at 13 bases. Germline V lookup: CDR1 SGHNT, CDR2 YENEEA. This CDR3 contains 16 residues. The V segment lost 0 bases and the J segment 8 bases; nucleotides outside the gene matches: 4. The chain's CDR3 is CASSLEGTSGVYEQFF. The CDR3 DNA follows: TGTGCCAGCAGCTTAGAGGGGACTAGCGGGGTCTATGAGCAGTTCTTC.

This clone occurred once. The chain combines TRBV6-6 with TRBJ1-5; TRBD1 matches 7 bases. CDR1 MNHNY and CDR2 SVGAGI come from the germline V gene (reference sequence). V gave up 8 bases and J gave up 6 bases; unmatched junction bases: 4. This CDR3 is built from 12 residues. CDR3 in DNA: TGTGCCAGCGGGACAGTTGTTCAGCCCCAGCATTTT. This translates into CASGTVVQPQHF.

The chain recombines TRBV27 with TRBJ2-2; D is perhaps TRBD1 (6 bases). Trimming took off 2 bases at V and 5 bases at J, with 15 bases between the two ends. CDR3 size: 16 residues. Germline-derived CDR1 and CDR2 are MNHEY and SMNVEV (reference sequence). The CDR3 loop reads CASSLAARGRTGELFF. The CDR3 coding sequence is TGTGCCAGCAGTTTAGCGGCCAGGGGTCGGACCGGGGAGCTGTTTTTT.

Here the CDR3 DNA reads TGTGCCAGCAGACCTTCGGACAGTTCCTACGAGCAGTACTTC. The encoded protein is CASRPSDSSYEQYF. This sequence joins TRBV6-2 or TRBV6-3 and TRBJ2-7, with D possibly TRBD1 on 6 matching bases. CDR1 and CDR2 (germline): MNHEY, SVGEGT. Trimming pared 6 bases from V and 1 base from J, leaving 13 bases between. CDR3 length: 14 amino acids.

This rearrangement joins TRBV5-1 to TRBJ1-6, with a weak D call TRBD1 (6 bases). The CDR3 has 15 amino acids. Trimming cost V 4 bases and J 6 bases, with 14 bases left between them. The germline CDR1 and CDR2 sequences are SGHRS and YFSETQ. For the CDR3, the DNA is TGCGCCAGCAGCCCGGTGGCAGGGGCTAATTCACCCCTCCACTTT. It codes for CASSPVAGANSPLHF.